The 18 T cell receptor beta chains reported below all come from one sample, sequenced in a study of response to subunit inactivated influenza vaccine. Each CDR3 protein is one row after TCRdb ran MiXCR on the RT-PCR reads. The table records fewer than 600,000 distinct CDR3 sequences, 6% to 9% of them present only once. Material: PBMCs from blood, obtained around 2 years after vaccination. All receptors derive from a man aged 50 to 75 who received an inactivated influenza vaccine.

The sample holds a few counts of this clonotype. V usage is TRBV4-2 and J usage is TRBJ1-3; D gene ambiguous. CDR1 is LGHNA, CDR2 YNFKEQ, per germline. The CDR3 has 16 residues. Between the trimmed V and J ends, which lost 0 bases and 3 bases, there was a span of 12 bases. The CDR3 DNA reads TGTGCCAGCAGCCAAGATCAGTCCCAGCTTGGAAACACCATATATTTT. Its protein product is CASSQDQSQLGNTIYF.

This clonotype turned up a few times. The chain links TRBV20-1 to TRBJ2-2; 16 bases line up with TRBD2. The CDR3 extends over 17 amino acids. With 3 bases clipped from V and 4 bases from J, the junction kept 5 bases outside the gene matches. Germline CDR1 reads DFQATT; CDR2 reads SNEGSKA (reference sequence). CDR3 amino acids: CSASGTSGRARTGELFF. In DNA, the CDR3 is TGCAGTGCTAGTGGGACTAGCGGGAGGGCCCGCACCGGGGAGCTGTTTTTT.

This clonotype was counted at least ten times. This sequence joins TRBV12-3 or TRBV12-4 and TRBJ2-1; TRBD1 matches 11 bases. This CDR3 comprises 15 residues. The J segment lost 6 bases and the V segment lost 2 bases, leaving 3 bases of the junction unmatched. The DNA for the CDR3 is TGTGCCAGCAGTTTACGGGACAGGGGGAGCAATGAGCAGTTCTTC. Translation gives CASSLRDRGSNEQFF.

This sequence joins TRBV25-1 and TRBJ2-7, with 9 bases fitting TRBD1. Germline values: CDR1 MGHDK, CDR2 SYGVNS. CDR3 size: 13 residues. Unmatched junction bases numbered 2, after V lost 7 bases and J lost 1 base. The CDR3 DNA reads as TGTGCCAGCACGACAGGGGGTTCCTACGAGCAGTACTTC. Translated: CASTTGGSYEQYF.

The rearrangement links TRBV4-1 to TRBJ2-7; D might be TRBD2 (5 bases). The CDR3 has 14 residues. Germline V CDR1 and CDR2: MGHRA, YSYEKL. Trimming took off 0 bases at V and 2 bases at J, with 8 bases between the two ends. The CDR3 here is CASSQEMTTYEQYF. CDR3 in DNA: TGCGCCAGCAGCCAAGAAATGACTACCTACGAGCAGTACTTC.

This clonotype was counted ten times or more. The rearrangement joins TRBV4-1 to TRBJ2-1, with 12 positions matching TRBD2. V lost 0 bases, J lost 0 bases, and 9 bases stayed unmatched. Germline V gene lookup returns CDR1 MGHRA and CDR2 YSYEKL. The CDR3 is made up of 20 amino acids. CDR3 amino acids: CASSQEMASGGVISYNEQFF. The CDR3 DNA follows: TGCGCCAGCAGCCAAGAGATGGCTAGCGGGGGGGTTATCTCCTACAATGAGCAGTTCTTC.

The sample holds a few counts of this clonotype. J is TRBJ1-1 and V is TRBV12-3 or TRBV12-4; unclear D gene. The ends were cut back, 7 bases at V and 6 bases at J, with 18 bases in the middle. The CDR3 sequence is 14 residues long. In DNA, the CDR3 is TGTGCCAGCACCGAAAGCGGGAATAAGGCTGAAGCTTTCTTT. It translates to CASTESGNKAEAFF.

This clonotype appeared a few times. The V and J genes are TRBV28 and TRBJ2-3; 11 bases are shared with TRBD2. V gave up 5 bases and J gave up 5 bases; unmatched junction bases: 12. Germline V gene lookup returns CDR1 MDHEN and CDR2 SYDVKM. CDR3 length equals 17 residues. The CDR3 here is CASSPQGLAGGIDTQYF. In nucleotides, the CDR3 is TGTGCCAGCAGTCCCCAGGGCCTAGCGGGAGGAATAGATACGCAGTATTTT.

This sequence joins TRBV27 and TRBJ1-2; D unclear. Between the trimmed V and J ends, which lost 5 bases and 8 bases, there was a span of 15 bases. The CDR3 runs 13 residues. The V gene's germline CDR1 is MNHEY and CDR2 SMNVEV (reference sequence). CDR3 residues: CASSASRSGGYTF. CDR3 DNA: TGTGCCAGCAGTGCCTCGAGATCCGGGGGCTACACCTTC.

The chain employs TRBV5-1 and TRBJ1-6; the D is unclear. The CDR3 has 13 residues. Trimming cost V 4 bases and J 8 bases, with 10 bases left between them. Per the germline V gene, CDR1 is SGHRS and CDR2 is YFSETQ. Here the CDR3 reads CASSPGRDSPLHF. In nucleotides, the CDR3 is TGCGCCAGCAGCCCCGGGAGGGATTCACCCCTCCACTTT.

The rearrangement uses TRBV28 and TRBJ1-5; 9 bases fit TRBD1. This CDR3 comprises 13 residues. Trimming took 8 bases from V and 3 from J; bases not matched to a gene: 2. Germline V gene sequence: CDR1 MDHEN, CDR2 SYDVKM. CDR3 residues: CASGQGNNQPQHF. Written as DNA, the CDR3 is TGTGCCAGCGGACAGGGGAACAATCAGCCCCAGCATTTT. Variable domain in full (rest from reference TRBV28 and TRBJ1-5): DVKVTQSSRYLVKRTGEKVFLECVQDMDHENMFWYRQDPGLGLRLIYFSYDVKMKEKGDIPEGYSVSREKKERFSLILESASTNQTSMYLCASGQGNNQPQHFGDGTRLSIL.

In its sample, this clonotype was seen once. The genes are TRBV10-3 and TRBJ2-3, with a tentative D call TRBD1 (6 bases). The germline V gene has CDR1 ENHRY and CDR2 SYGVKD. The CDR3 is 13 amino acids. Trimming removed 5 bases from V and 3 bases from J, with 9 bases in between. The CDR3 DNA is TGTGCCATCAGTAACGACAGGACAGATACGCAGTATTTT. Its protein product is CAISNDRTDTQYF.

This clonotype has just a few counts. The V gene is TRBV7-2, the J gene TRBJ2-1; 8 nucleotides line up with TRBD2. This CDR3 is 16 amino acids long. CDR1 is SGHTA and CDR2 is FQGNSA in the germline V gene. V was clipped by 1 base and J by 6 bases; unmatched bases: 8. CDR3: CASSLVGWLAGNEQFF. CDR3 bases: TGTGCCAGCAGCTTAGTGGGTTGGCTAGCGGGCAATGAGCAGTTCTTC.

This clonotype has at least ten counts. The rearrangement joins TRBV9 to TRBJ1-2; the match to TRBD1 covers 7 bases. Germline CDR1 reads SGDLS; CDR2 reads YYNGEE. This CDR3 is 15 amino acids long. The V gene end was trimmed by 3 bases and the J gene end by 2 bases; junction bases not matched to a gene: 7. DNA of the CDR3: TGTGCCAGCAGCGCAACAGGGGACCCAAACTATGGCTACACCTTC. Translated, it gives CASSATGDPNYGYTF.

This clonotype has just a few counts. CDR3 sequence (DNA): TGCAGTGCAAAGATGGATCTCGTAGCGGTAGCCAAAAACATTCAGTACTTC. This encodes CSAKMDLVAVAKNIQYF. V and J are TRBV20-1 and TRBJ2-4; D may be TRBD2 (6 bases). Germline CDR1 reads DFQATT; CDR2 reads SNEGSKA (reference sequence). This CDR3 comprises 17 residues. V lost 6 bases and J lost 0, with 21 bases in between.

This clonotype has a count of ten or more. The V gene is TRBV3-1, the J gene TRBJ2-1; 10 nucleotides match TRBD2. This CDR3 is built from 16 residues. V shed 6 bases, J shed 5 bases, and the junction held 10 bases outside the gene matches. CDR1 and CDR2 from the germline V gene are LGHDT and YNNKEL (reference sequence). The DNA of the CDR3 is TGTGCCAGCAGGCTTGCCGGGACTAGCGACGACAATGAGCAGTTCTTC. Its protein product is CASRLAGTSDDNEQFF.

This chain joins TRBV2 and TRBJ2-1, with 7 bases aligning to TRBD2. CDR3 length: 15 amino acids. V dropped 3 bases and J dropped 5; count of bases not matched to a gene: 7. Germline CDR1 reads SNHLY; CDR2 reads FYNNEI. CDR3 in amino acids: CASSDWASGNNEQFF. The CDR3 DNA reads TGTGCCAGCAGTGATTGGGCTAGCGGCAACAATGAGCAGTTCTTC.

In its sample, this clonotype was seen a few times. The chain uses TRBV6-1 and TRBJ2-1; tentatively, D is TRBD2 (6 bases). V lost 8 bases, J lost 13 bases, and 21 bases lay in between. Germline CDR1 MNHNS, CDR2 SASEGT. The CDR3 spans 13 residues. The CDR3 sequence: CASSRMDLAPQFF. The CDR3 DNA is TGTGCCAGCTCGCGGATGGATCTAGCGCCCCAGTTCTTC.